The rows below give T cell receptor beta chains drawn from one sample of a study of T cell repertoires and Cas9 in healthy adults. The data were produced by immunoSEQ multiplex PCR, yet TCRdb's version contains in-frame clones alone and is incomplete. The sample shows around 20,000 clones, roughly 90% of them seen only once. What was sequenced was CD4+ effector T cells (CD127+, CD25-, CD137-, CD154-) from PBMCs; culture status not recorded. The source of these receptors is a human donor in good health. Both conserved end residues are part of each CDR3. A D gene is named only where the DNA matches it firmly. Size tells how often a clone was seen (once, few, many) or the class of an expanded clone, and some rows leave it out.

V	J	size	D	CDR3	DNA
TRBV5-5	TRBJ1-1	.	.	CASSLGSGWNTEAFF	TGTGCCAGCAGCTTGGGGTCGGGTTGGAACACTGAAGCTTTCTTT
TRBV11-2	TRBJ2-5	.	.	CASSFTGGGYSEETQYF	TGTGCCAGCAGCTTTACAGGGGGGGGTTATAGCGAAGAGACCCAGTACTTC
TRBV6-1	TRBJ2-7	.	TRBD1	CASSARDRGEQYF	TGTGCCAGCAGTGCCCGGGACAGGGGCGAGCAGTACTTC
TRBV9	TRBJ1-1	.	.	CASSLSGALNTEAFF	TGTGCCAGCAGCCTTAGCGGGGCCCTGAACACTGAAGCTTTCTTT
TRBV6-6	TRBJ2-7	.	TRBD1	CASSYSTGTASYEQYF	TGTGCCAGCAGTTACTCTACCGGGACAGCCTCCTACGAGCAGTACTTC
TRBV27	TRBJ1-1	.	.	CASSFRGGGSTEAFF	TGTGCCAGCAGTTTTAGAGGGGGAGGTAGTACTGAAGCTTTCTTT
TRBV2	TRBJ2-3	.	.	CASTLKKGRRDFTDTQYF	TGTGCCAGCACTCTTAAGAAAGGGCGAAGGGACTTCACAGATACGCAGTATTTT
TRBV20-1	TRBJ1-2	.	.	CSAYWDYGYTF	TGCAGTGCTTATTGGGACTATGGCTACACCTTC
TRBV7-2	TRBJ1-2	.	TRBD1	CASRGTVTYGYTF	TGTGCCAGCAGGGGGACAGTGACCTATGGCTACACCTTC
TRBV7-9	TRBJ1-4	.	.	CASSSTGGVSEKLFF	TGTGCCAGCAGCTCGACCGGGGGGGTCAGTGAAAAACTGTTTTTT
TRBV19	TRBJ2-7	.	.	CASSPTGPYEQYF	TGTGCCAGTAGCCCCACAGGCCCCTACGAGCAGTACTTC
TRBV4-1	TRBJ2-3	.	.	CASSLSRASSDTQYF	TGCGCCAGCAGCCTGTCGAGGGCGAGCTCAGATACGCAGTATTTT
TRBV11-2	TRBJ1-3	.	.	CASSLWQGGNTIYF	TGTGCCAGCAGCCTTTGGCAGGGAGGAAACACCATATATTTT
TRBV6-1	TRBJ2-5	.	.	CASRTLGGLETQYF	TGTGCCAGCAGGACCTTAGGGGGGTTAGAGACCCAGTACTTC
TRBV5-5	TRBJ1-2	.	.	CASSLEPQGYGYTF	TGTGCCAGCAGCTTGGAGCCCCAGGGCTATGGCTACACCTTC
TRBV14	TRBJ1-1	.	.	CASSSGTYTPAFF	TGTGCCAGCAGTTCCGGGACCTACACTCCGGCTTTCTTT
TRBV19	TRBJ1-5	.	TRBD1	CASSATGAGQPQHF	TGTGCCAGTAGTGCCACAGGGGCAGGGCAGCCCCAGCATTTT
TRBV18	TRBJ1-2	.	.	CASSPGQQLYGYTF	TGTGCCAGCTCACCAGGGCAGCAACTCTATGGCTACACCTTC
TRBV10-1	TRBJ2-3	.	TRBD1	CASGRDRGSDTQYF	TGCGCCAGCGGCCGGGACAGGGGCTCAGATACGCAGTATTTT
TRBV2	TRBJ2-7	.	.	CASSLGGPEQYF	TGTGCCAGCTCGCTTGGGGGTCCCGAGCAGTACTTC
TRBV7-9	TRBJ1-2	.	.	CASSLLSGEGYGYTF	TGTGCCAGCAGCTTATTATCGGGGGAAGGCTATGGCTACACCTTC
TRBV7-8	TRBJ1-2	few	TRBD1	CASSSSRGFRGSGYTF	TGTGCCAGCAGTTCTAGTAGGGGCTTCAGGGGGAGCGGCTACACCTTC
TRBV27	TRBJ1-1	.	.	CASSKRGTANTEAFF	TGTGCCAGCTCAAAAAGGGGGACTGCAAACACTGAAGCTTTCTTT